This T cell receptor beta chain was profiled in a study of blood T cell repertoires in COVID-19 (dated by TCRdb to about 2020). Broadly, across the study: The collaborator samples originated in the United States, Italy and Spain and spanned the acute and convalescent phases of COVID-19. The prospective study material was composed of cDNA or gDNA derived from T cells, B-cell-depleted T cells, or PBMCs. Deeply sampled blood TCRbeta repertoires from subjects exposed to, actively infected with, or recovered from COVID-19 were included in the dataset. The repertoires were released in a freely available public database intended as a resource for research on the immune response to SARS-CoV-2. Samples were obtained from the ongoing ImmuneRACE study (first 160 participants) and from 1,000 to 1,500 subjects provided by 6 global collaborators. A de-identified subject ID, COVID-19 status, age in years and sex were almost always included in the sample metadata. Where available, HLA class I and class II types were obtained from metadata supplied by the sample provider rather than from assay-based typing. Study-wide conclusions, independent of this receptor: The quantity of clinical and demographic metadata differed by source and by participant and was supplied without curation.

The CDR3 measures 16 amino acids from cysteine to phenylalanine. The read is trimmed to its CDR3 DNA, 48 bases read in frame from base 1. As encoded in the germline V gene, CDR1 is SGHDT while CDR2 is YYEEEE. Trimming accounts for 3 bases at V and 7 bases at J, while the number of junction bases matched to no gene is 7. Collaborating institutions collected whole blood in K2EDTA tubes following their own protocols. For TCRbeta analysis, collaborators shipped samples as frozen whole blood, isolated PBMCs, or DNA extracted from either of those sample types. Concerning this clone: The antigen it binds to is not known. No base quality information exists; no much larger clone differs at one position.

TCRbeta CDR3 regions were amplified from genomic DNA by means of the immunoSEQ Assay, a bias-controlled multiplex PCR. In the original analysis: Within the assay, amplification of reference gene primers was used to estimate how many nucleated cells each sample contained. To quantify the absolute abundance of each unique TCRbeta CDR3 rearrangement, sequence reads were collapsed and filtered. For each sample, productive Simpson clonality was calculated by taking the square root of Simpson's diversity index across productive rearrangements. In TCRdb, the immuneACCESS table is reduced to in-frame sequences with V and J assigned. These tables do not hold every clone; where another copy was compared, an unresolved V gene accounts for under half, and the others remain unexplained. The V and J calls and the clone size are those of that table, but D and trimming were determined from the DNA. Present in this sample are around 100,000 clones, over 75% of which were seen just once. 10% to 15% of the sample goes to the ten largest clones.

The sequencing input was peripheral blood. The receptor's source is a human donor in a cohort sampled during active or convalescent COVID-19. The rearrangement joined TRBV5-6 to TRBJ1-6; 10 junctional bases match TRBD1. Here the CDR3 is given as CASSSETGGWNSPLHF. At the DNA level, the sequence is TGTGCCAGCAGCTCGGAGACAGGGGGCTGGAATTCACCCCTCCACTTT.